These 14 T cell receptor beta chains were all obtained from the same sample, sequenced in a study of T cell clonotyping in hematopoietic cell transplantation. The method was immunoSEQ multiplex PCR; TCRdb's version includes in-frame clones alone and lacks a portion of them. The table shows 11,000 to 15,000 clones, with around 94% occurring only once. The sample was PBMCs, taken 30 days after allogeneic stem cell transplant. All receptors derive from a male patient over 55 who had an allogeneic stem cell transplant from an unrelated donor, so the T cells may come from the graft donor. Some clones in this sample may be carry-over from other donors' samples.

V usage is TRBV19 and J usage is TRBJ1-3; D may be TRBD1 (6 bases). Germline CDR1 reads LNHDA; CDR2 reads SQIVND (reference sequence). V lost 4 bases to trimming and J lost 0 bases, with 7 bases between them. There are 14 residues in the CDR3. CDR3: CASSKDSSGNTIYF. In DNA form, the CDR3 reads TGTGCCAGTAGTAAGGACAGCTCTGGAAACACCATATATTTT.

The chain is built from TRBV11-2 and TRBJ2-7; D may be TRBD1 (6 bases). V lost 6 bases and J lost 8, with 17 bases in between. CDR3 size: 13 residues. Germline V lookup: CDR1 SGHAT, CDR2 FQNNGV. The CDR3 loop reads CASRSIQGPKQYF. The CDR3 nucleotides read TGTGCCAGCAGATCTATACAGGGCCCCAAGCAGTACTTC. Supplemented by reference TRBV11-2 and TRBJ2-7, the full variable domain reads EAGVAQSPRYKIIEKRQSVAFWCNPISGHATLYWYQQILGQGPKLLIQFQNNGVVDDSQLPKDRFSAERLKGVDSTLKIQPAKLEDSAVYLCASRSIQGPKQYFGPGTRLTVT.

This chain connects TRBV4-3 to TRBJ2-3, with 7 positions matching TRBD2. CDR3 length: 18 amino acids. From germline, CDR1 is LGHNA and CDR2 YSLEER. Losses at the gene ends were 1 base for V and 0 bases for J; bases not matched to a gene: 10. Written as DNA, the CDR3 is TGCGCCAGCAGCCAAGGGGGGGGGACCGTAACGAGCACAGATACGCAGTATTTT. It specifies CASSQGGGTVTSTDTQYF.

The chain employs TRBV7-2 and TRBJ2-7; perhaps TRBD2 as D (6 bases). Germline V gene sequence: CDR1 SGHTA, CDR2 FQGNSA. CDR3 length equals 15 residues. Trimming shortened V by 5 bases and J by 5 bases, and 19 bases separated the two germline ends. The CDR3 here is CASSPLGLPLDEQYF. CDR3 bases: TGTGCCAGCAGCCCCCTGGGACTGCCTTTGGACGAGCAGTACTTC.

The gene calls are TRBV2 and TRBJ2-1; 11 nucleotides align to TRBD2. This CDR3 has 20 residues. V trimming: 4 bases; J trimming: 0 bases; junction bases outside the gene matches: 14. CDR1 is SNHLY, CDR2 FYNNEI, per germline. CDR3 sequence (DNA): TGTGCCAGCAGTGTTTCCGGACTAGCGGGCCCCGATAGCTCCTACAATGAGCAGTTCTTC. This encodes CASSVSGLAGPDSSYNEQFF.

The chain combines TRBV7-2 with TRBJ2-5; D gene unclear. Per the germline V gene, CDR1 is SGHTA and CDR2 is FQGNSA. CDR3 size: 12 residues. Trimming left V 4 bases short and J 7 bases short, with 10 bases between. The CDR3 here is CASSSLAGTQYF. CDR3 nucleotide sequence: TGTGCCAGCAGCTCCCTGGCTGGGACCCAGTACTTC.

This clone has just a few counts. The chain uses TRBV6-1 and TRBJ1-6; D unresolved. Germline-derived CDR1 and CDR2 are MNHNS and SASEGT. The CDR3 is 15 residues long. With 2 bases removed from V and 0 bases from J, the gap between germline ends came to 5 bases. The CDR3 protein is CASSELSSYNSPLHF. The CDR3 DNA reads TGTGCCAGCAGTGAACTGAGCTCCTATAATTCACCCCTCCACTTT.

The chain links TRBV11-2 to TRBJ2-2; a possible D gene is TRBD1 (6 bases). Between the trimmed V and J ends, which lost 3 bases and 7 bases, there was a span of 12 bases. This CDR3 comprises 14 residues. Looked up from germline, CDR1 is SGHAT and CDR2 is FQNNGV. The CDR3 DNA sequence: TGTGCCAGCAGCTTCGTGGGGGCCAGCGGGGAGCTGTTTTTT. Encoded protein: CASSFVGASGELFF.

This clone came up a few times. The V and J genes are TRBV25-1 and TRBJ2-7; D ambiguous. The CDR3 totals 13 residues. Germline CDR1 and CDR2: MGHDK and SYGVNS. The V end lost 8 bases, the J end lost 7 bases, and 18 bases lay between the germline ends. CDR3 region: CASDASELGEQYF. For the CDR3, the DNA is TGTGCCAGCGATGCAAGTGAGCTGGGGGAGCAGTACTTC.

The chain couples TRBV7-9 to TRBJ2-1, with 12 bases matching TRBD1. The ends lost 3 bases at V and 4 bases at J; junction bases unmatched: 7. This CDR3 comprises 17 residues. The V gene's germline CDR1 is SEHNR and CDR2 FQNEAQ (reference sequence). Written as DNA, the CDR3 is TGTGCCAGCAGCTTGGGGACGGGACAGGGGGCTTACAATGAGCAGTTCTTC. It is translated as CASSLGTGQGAYNEQFF.

The V call is TRBV7-2, the J call TRBJ1-6, with unresolved D. Trimming cost V 5 bases and J 5 bases, with 13 bases left between them. Germline CDR1 is SGHTA and CDR2 is FQGNSA. The CDR3 length is 15 residues. The CDR3 spells CASSPWTPDNSPLHF. In DNA form, the CDR3 reads TGTGCCAGCAGCCCGTGGACGCCGGATAATTCACCCCTCCACTTT.

This clone appeared once. V and J are TRBV7-3 and TRBJ2-7; TRBD2 agrees at 10 bases. Germline V gene lookup returns CDR1 SGHTA and CDR2 FQGTGA. The CDR3 is 14 amino acids. V was pared by 5 bases and J by 3 bases, with 4 bases of the junction left unmatched. In DNA, the CDR3 is TGTGCCAGCAGCGTACTAGCGGGGAACTACGAGCAGTACTTC. It translates to CASSVLAGNYEQYF.

The rearrangement links TRBV18 to TRBJ2-7; 10 nucleotides match TRBD1. CDR1 is KGHSH, CDR2 LQKENI, per germline. V trimming: 6 bases; J trimming: 6 bases; junction bases outside the gene matches: 5. The CDR3 covers 13 residues. CDR3 region: CASSGTGEGEQYF. The CDR3 region has the DNA TGTGCCAGCTCGGGGACAGGGGAGGGCGAGCAGTACTTC.

The table lists this clone with a count of one. At one end the junction does not follow the germline gene, possibly because of a read error. The V and J genes are TRBV29-1 and TRBJ2-5, with D possibly TRBD1 on 7 matching bases. CDR3 length: 13 amino acids. Germline loops: CDR1 SQVTM, CDR2 ANQGSEA. The CDR3 sequence: CSVQESGGETQYF. CDR3 in DNA: TGCAGCGTTCAAGAATCAGGGGGGGAGACCCAGTACTTC.